Listed here are 2 T cell receptor beta chains from one sample, sequenced in a study of cytomegalovirus exposure and HLA in healthy donors (dated by TCRdb to the late 2010s). The library was prepared using the immunoSEQ multiplex PCR assay. A mixture of 60 forward primers for TCR Vbeta segments and 13 reverse primers for TCR Jbeta segments was used in the multiplex PCR. The clones in this table, taken by TCRdb from immuneACCESS, are in-frame only. Not every clone is retained; where verified, under half of the shortfall comes from an unresolved V gene, and the cause of the rest is unknown. This sample has around 300,000 clones in its table, and 65% to 85% of those were observed once. The leading ten clones occupy under 3% of the sample. Sample: PBMCs. The receptors derive from a female donor in good health and CMV-seronegative.

Points on this clone: Mismatch with germline at one junction end may stem from a read error. V and J are TRBV7-9 and TRBJ1-1; D is perhaps TRBD1 (5 bases). The CDR3 spans 12 residues. CDR1 and CDR2 (germline): SEHNR, FQNEAQ (reference sequence). As DNA, the CDR3 is TGTTCCAGCAGCCTCCGTGACAGTTTGGCTTTCTTT. This encodes CSSSLRDSLAFF.

The rearrangement uses TRBV5-1 and TRBJ2-7; TRBD2 aligns across 13 bases. There are 15 residues in the CDR3. V lost 0 bases and J lost 6; bases outside the gene matches: 3. The germline V gene has CDR1 SGHRS and CDR2 YFSETQ. CDR3 region: CASSLDGTSGTEQYF. In DNA, the CDR3 is TGCGCCAGCAGCTTGGATGGGACTAGCGGGACCGAGCAGTACTTC.